The rows below give T cell receptor beta chains drawn from one sample of a study of blood T cell repertoires in COVID-19. Using immunoSEQ multiplex PCR, the repertoire was profiled, and TCRdb retains in-frame clones only, with some absent. This table holds 200,000 or so clones, about 89% found once. Sequencing was carried out using peripheral blood. The receptor set was obtained from a man aged 55 to 69 who had recovered from COVID-19. Both conserved end residues are part of each CDR3. The order of the fields is clone size, V gene, D gene, J gene, CDR3 protein, CDR3 DNA. The D gene is left open where the match is weak. The size of a clone is reported for some rows only, either as once, few or many, or as a class for expanded clones.

abundance: NA
v_gene: TRBV19
d_gene: TRBD2
j_gene: TRBJ2-4
CDR3aa: CASREGPKNIQYF
CDR3nt: TGTGCCAGCCGGGAGGGCCCCAAAAACATTCAGTACTTC

abundance: once
v_gene: TRBV3-1/TRBV3-2
d_gene: NA
j_gene: TRBJ2-7
CDR3aa: CASSHLSGYEQYF
CDR3nt: TGTGCCAGCAGCCACCTCTCGGGCTACGAGCAGTACTTC

abundance: NA
v_gene: TRBV19
d_gene: TRBD2
j_gene: TRBJ2-7
CDR3aa: CASSGSGTSGREQYF
CDR3nt: TGTGCCAGTAGCGGTTCCGGGACTAGCGGACGCGAGCAGTACTTC

abundance: NA
v_gene: TRBV9
d_gene: TRBD2
j_gene: TRBJ2-1
CDR3aa: CASSVHGLADNEQFF
CDR3nt: TGTGCCAGCAGCGTGCACGGACTAGCGGACAATGAGCAGTTCTTC

abundance: NA
v_gene: TRBV5-1
d_gene: NA
j_gene: TRBJ1-3
CDR3aa: CASSEGSSGNTIYF
CDR3nt: TGCGCCAGCAGCGAAGGGAGCTCTGGAAACACCATATATTTT

abundance: NA
v_gene: TRBV6-6
d_gene: TRBD1
j_gene: TRBJ1-5
CDR3aa: CASSLPPGTGGTGSNQPQHF
CDR3nt: TGTGCCAGCAGCCTACCCCCCGGGACAGGGGGGACGGGAAGCAATCAGCCCCAGCATTTT

abundance: NA
v_gene: TRBV7-7
d_gene: NA
j_gene: TRBJ2-3
CDR3aa: CASTVLGGDTQYF
CDR3nt: TGTGCCAGCACCGTCCTGGGGGGAGATACGCAGTATTTT

abundance: NA
v_gene: TRBV5-1
d_gene: TRBD2
j_gene: TRBJ2-5
CDR3aa: CASSLELAGGQETQYF
CDR3nt: TGCGCCAGCAGCTTGGAACTAGCGGGGGGCCAAGAGACCCAGTACTTC

abundance: NA
v_gene: TRBV5-4
d_gene: TRBD1
j_gene: TRBJ1-1
CDR3aa: CASSLGRQGESEAFF
CDR3nt: TGTGCCAGCAGCTTGGGGAGACAGGGAGAATCTGAAGCTTTCTTT

abundance: NA
v_gene: TRBV5-5
d_gene: NA
j_gene: TRBJ1-3
CDR3aa: CASSLAGSGNTIYF
CDR3nt: TGTGCCAGCAGCTTGGCAGGGTCTGGAAACACCATATATTTT

abundance: NA
v_gene: TRBV11-3
d_gene: TRBD2
j_gene: TRBJ2-1
CDR3aa: CASSFTSGGASNQFF
CDR3nt: TGTGCCAGCAGCTTTACTAGCGGGGGGGCCTCGAACCAGTTCTTC

abundance: NA
v_gene: TRBV7-9
d_gene: TRBD1
j_gene: TRBJ1-6
CDR3aa: CASSLDTGGHSPLHF
CDR3nt: TGTGCCAGCAGCTTAGATACAGGGGGACATTCACCCCTCCACTTT

abundance: NA
v_gene: TRBV27
d_gene: TRBD1
j_gene: TRBJ1-4
CDR3aa: CASSRLDRGTTNEKLFF
CDR3nt: TGTGCCAGCAGTCGCCTCGACAGGGGGACAACTAATGAAAAACTGTTTTTT

abundance: NA
v_gene: TRBV18
d_gene: NA
j_gene: TRBJ1-4
CDR3aa: CASSGGLNEKLFF
CDR3nt: TGTGCCAGCTCCGGCGGGCTTAATGAAAAACTGTTTTTT